This TCR beta chain was identified during a study of T cells in Graves' hyperthyroidism and ophthalmopathy. TCR beta CDR3 sequences were amplified from RNA transcripts. An initial round of RT-PCR targeting the TCR CDR3 relied on the HTBI primer set. TCRdb fed the multiplex PCR reads into MiXCR, producing one record per CDR3 protein. Here the sample spans a few hundred thousand distinct CDR3 sequences, approximately 13% being singletons. The CDR3 covers 13 residues. Germline values: CDR1 LNHNV, CDR2 YYDKDF (reference sequence). Trimming cost V 0 bases and J 7 bases, with 9 bases left between them. The gene calls are TRBV15 and TRBJ1-1; D is unclear. The receptor was derived from a woman aged 18-29 years with Graves' hyperthyroidism. Sequenced material: blood. This CDR3 is CATSRDPGFEAFF. The CDR3 nucleotides are TGTGCCACCAGCAGAGATCCGGGGTTTGAAGCTTTCTTT.